Below, 27 T cell receptor beta chains from the same sample are listed, as sequenced in a study of T-cell memory formation after mild COVID-19. TCRdb recomputed calls from the 5' RACE reads with MiXCR, one row per CDR3 protein. The table records a few hundred thousand distinct CDR3 sequences, around 25% of them present only once. Sequencing input: PBMCs or a T cell subset sorted from them (not recorded which). The source of these receptors is an adult woman who had mild COVID-19 (a few samples of this study predate the infection). Cell type and time point are not known.

This clonotype has a handful of counts. The rearrangement uses TRBV24-1 and TRBJ2-3; 7 bases align to TRBD1. CDR3 length equals 14 residues. The trim removed 9 bases at V and 2 bases at J, leaving 7 bases unmatched. Germline V gene sequence: CDR1 KGHDR, CDR2 SFDVKD. CDR3: CATAGTASTDTQYF. The CDR3 DNA follows: TGTGCCACCGCCGGGACAGCCTCCACAGATACGCAGTATTTT.

V usage is TRBV7-9 and J usage is TRBJ1-2; D gene unclear. The CDR3 loop spans 13 amino acids. Germline lookup yields CDR1 SEHNR and CDR2 FQNEAQ (reference sequence). The germline V and J ends were trimmed by 3 bases and 2 bases, with 7 bases remaining between them. The CDR3 loop is CASSFLGNYGYTF. The DNA of the CDR3 is TGTGCCAGCAGCTTTCTGGGGAACTATGGCTACACCTTC.

V usage is TRBV5-1 and J usage is TRBJ1-2, with D uncertain. V shed 0 bases and J shed 3 bases, with 24 bases lying between them. The CDR3 loop spans 19 amino acids. Germline CDR1 reads SGHRS; CDR2 reads YFSETQ. The DNA for the CDR3 is TGCGCCAGCAGCTTGGCACCCGGGGTCTCCGTTTCTCCAGACTATGGCTACACCTTC. Translating gives CASSLAPGVSVSPDYGYTF.

This clonotype was counted once. The DNA of the CDR3 is TGTGCCAGCAGCCCGCCAATTCAGGGCCATGAGCAGTTCTTC. As protein: CASSPPIQGHEQFF. This chain connects TRBV5-4 to TRBJ2-1, with D possibly matching TRBD1 (5 bases). This CDR3 spans 14 amino acids. Trimming took off 4 bases at V and 8 bases at J, with 16 bases between the two ends. Germline loops: CDR1 SGHNT, CDR2 YYREEE (reference sequence).

This sequence joins TRBV7-7 and TRBJ2-1; possibly TRBD1 for D (5 bases). The CDR3 consists of 15 residues. Trimming removed 5 bases at V and 8 bases at J, with 19 bases between. The germline CDR1 and CDR2 sequences are SSHAT and FNYEAQ (reference sequence). The CDR3 loop reads CASSAWGSPKDEQFF. CDR3 nucleotide sequence: TGTGCCAGCAGCGCATGGGGCTCCCCAAAGGATGAGCAGTTCTTC.

This clonotype appeared a few times. The rearrangement joins TRBV12-3 or TRBV12-4 to TRBJ2-3, with D uncertain. This CDR3 region has 13 residues. V was pared by 7 bases and J by 0 bases, with 8 bases between. The DNA for the CDR3 is TGTGCCAGCATAATTGACAGCACAGATACGCAGTATTTT. It yields the protein CASIIDSTDTQYF.

This clonotype was detected a few times. The chain carries TRBV24-1 and TRBJ2-1, with TRBD1 identical over 7 bases. This CDR3 comprises 15 residues. V dropped 2 bases and J dropped 7; count of bases not matched to a gene: 7. CDR1 and CDR2 (germline): KGHDR, SFDVKD. CDR3 loop: CATSDSPGTVNEQFF. CDR3 DNA sequence: TGTGCCACCAGTGATTCCCCCGGGACAGTAAATGAGCAGTTCTTC.

This clonotype showed up just a few times. The chain couples TRBV21-1 to TRBJ2-7; the table assigns TRBD1, which was not confirmed against the DNA. TRBV21-1 constitutes a pseudogene. The CDR3 consists of 15 residues. The CDR3 bases are TGTGCCAGCAGCAAATGCCAGCGGACACCCTACGAGCAGTACTTC. Its protein is CASSKCQRTPYEQYF.

The V and J genes are TRBV29-1 and TRBJ2-7; weak D call: TRBD1 (5 bases). The length of the CDR3 is 15 residues. The germline V gene has CDR1 SQVTM and CDR2 ANQGSEA. V was cut by 0 bases and J by 2 bases, with 14 bases left in between. The CDR3 sequence: CSVEEPRLGAYEQYF. The CDR3 DNA follows: TGCAGCGTTGAAGAACCCCGGCTAGGGGCCTACGAGCAGTACTTC.

The V and J genes are TRBV9 and TRBJ1-4, with 7 bases aligning to TRBD1. The CDR3 spans 14 residues. Germline V lookup: CDR1 SGDLS, CDR2 YYNGEE. The V gene end was trimmed by 7 bases and the J gene end by 5 bases; junction bases not matched to a gene: 8. CDR3 sequence reads: CASARDSKNEKLFF. The CDR3 DNA reads TGTGCCAGCGCTAGGGACAGCAAAAATGAAAAACTGTTTTTT.

This chain uses TRBV30 with TRBJ2-1; 7 nucleotides align to TRBD2. The CDR3 extends over 13 amino acids. V lost 5 bases to trimming and J lost 7 bases; unmatched junction nucleotides: 8. Germline loops: CDR1 GTSNPN, CDR2 SVGIG (reference sequence). In nucleotides, the CDR3 is TGTGCCTGGGCGGCGGGAGTAACGAATGAGCAGTTCTTC. Translated, it gives CAWAAGVTNEQFF.

This clonotype was detected a few times. This rearrangement joins TRBV10-3 to TRBJ2-3; TRBD2 might be the D (6 bases). This CDR3 region has 13 residues. Deletions cut 6 bases from V and 6 bases from J, with 13 bases between. Germline V lookup: CDR1 ENHRY, CDR2 SYGVKD. The CDR3 nucleotides read TGTGCCATCAGACCGGGGGAGTCGGATACGCAGTATTTT. Its protein product is CAIRPGESDTQYF.

This clonotype was counted a few times. The chain is built from TRBV18 and TRBJ2-1; 8 bases map to TRBD1. The CDR3 is 15 residues long. After removal of 3 bases from V and 7 bases from J, the junction contained 8 bases not matched to a gene. Germline assignment: CDR1 KGHSH and CDR2 LQKENI. In nucleotides, the CDR3 is TGTGCCAGCTCACCCGGGACAGGACGAACGAATGAGCAGTTCTTC. Amino acid sequence: CASSPGTGRTNEQFF. The full variable domain, rest sourced from reference TRBV18 and TRBJ2-1, is NAGVMQNPRHLVRRRGQEARLRCSPMKGHSHVYWYRQLPEEGLKFMVYLQKENIIDESGMPKERFSAEFPKEGPSILRIQQVVRGDSAAYFCASSPGTGRTNEQFFGPGTRLTVL.

V usage is TRBV6-1 and J usage is TRBJ2-2, with D perhaps TRBD2 (6 bases). V dropped 11 bases and J dropped 0 bases, with 13 bases sitting between them. Germline CDR1 and CDR2: MNHNS and SASEGT. This CDR3 has 14 residues. CDR3 DNA: TGTGCCGGGTCCAGGGAGGCGAACACCGGGGAGCTGTTTTTT. Encoded protein: CAGSREANTGELFF.

The table lists this clonotype with a few counts. The CDR3 sequence: CSARLIAGVYEQYF. The DNA of the CDR3 is TGCAGTGCTAGACTCATAGCGGGAGTATACGAGCAGTACTTC. This chain connects TRBV20-1 to TRBJ2-7; 9 bases map to TRBD2. The CDR3 contains 14 residues. The J segment lost 4 bases and the V segment lost 2 bases, leaving 6 bases of the junction unmatched. The germline V gene has CDR1 DFQATT and CDR2 SNEGSKA (reference sequence).

This clonotype was seen more than once but under ten times. The V and J genes are TRBV7-9 and TRBJ2-7; D unresolved. Trimming removed 6 bases at V and 6 bases at J, with 18 bases between. The CDR3 is 14 amino acids. Germline values: CDR1 SEHNR, CDR2 FQNEAQ (reference sequence). The CDR3 sequence is CASRHPNLPSEQYF. CDR3 sequence (DNA): TGTGCCAGCAGACACCCAAATCTCCCCTCCGAGCAGTACTTC.

The chain couples TRBV20-1 to TRBJ1-2; unclear D gene. The CDR3 has 14 residues. V lost 1 base and J 1 base, leaving 10 bases between the germline ends. Looked up from germline, CDR1 is DFQATT and CDR2 is SNEGSKA (reference sequence). CDR3 coding DNA: TGCAGTGCTAGAGGCCACATTAGTAACTATGGCTACACCTTC. It is translated as CSARGHISNYGYTF.

The CDR3 sequence: CASSYNRGVTEAFF. CDR3 coding DNA: TGTGCCAGCAGTTACAATCGGGGAGTCACTGAAGCTTTCTTT. The rearrangement joins TRBV6-5 to TRBJ1-1, with no clear D. V was cut by 2 bases and J by 4 bases, with 11 bases left in between. The germline V gene has CDR1 MNHEY and CDR2 SVGAGI. This CDR3 spans 14 amino acids.

This clonotype was picked up many times. This chain joins TRBV12-3 or TRBV12-4 and TRBJ2-1; tentatively, D is TRBD2 (5 bases). The V and J ends lost 8 bases and 0 bases respectively, with 23 bases between them. The CDR3 length is 18 residues. The DNA for the CDR3 is TGTGCCAGCCACTTCGATACCCGGGGAGTCAGCTCCTACAATGAGCAGTTCTTC. Amino acid sequence: CASHFDTRGVSSYNEQFF.

Ten or more counts support this clonotype. The J gene is TRBJ2-5, the V gene TRBV5-4; D call uncertain. From germline, CDR1 is SGHNT and CDR2 YYREEE (reference sequence). Trimming pared 0 bases from V and 4 bases from J, leaving 10 bases between. The CDR3 contains 14 residues. CDR3 region: CASSLEGKGETQYF. CDR3 nucleotides: TGTGCCAGCAGCTTGGAAGGAAAGGGAGAGACCCAGTACTTC.

The sample holds a few counts of this clonotype. The rearrangement links TRBV4-1 to TRBJ2-5; 8 positions agree with TRBD1. The CDR3 spans 14 residues. Germline loops: CDR1 MGHRA, CDR2 YSYEKL. J lost 5 bases, V lost 8 bases, and 10 bases had no gene match. The CDR3 sequence: CASGEDRASETQYF. The CDR3 nucleotides read TGCGCCAGCGGAGAGGACAGGGCCTCGGAGACCCAGTACTTC.

The chain recombines TRBV6-5 with TRBJ2-7; TRBD1 aligns across 10 bases. Per germline, CDR1 MNHEY and CDR2 SVGAGI. CDR3 length: 15 amino acids. V lost 1 base to trimming and J lost 3 bases; unmatched junction nucleotides: 3. The CDR3 loop is CASSYWGQGYYEQYF. The CDR3 DNA sequence: TGTGCCAGCAGTTACTGGGGACAGGGGTACTACGAGCAGTACTTC.

This clonotype was recorded once. The DNA for the CDR3 is TGTGCCAGCAGCCCCATTACAGCGGGATATTCGGGCACCGGGGAGCTGTTTTTT. It is translated as CASSPITAGYSGTGELFF. The V gene is TRBV7-6, the J gene TRBJ2-2, with 7 bases fitting TRBD2. Germline loops: CDR1 SGHVS, CDR2 FNYEAQ. The CDR3 is made up of 18 amino acids. With V trimmed by 5 bases and J by 4 bases, 16 bases remained unmatched.

The chain couples TRBV7-9 to TRBJ2-1; weak D call: TRBD2 (5 bases). V was cut by 6 bases and J by 10 bases, with 10 bases left in between. Germline V lookup: CDR1 SEHNR, CDR2 FQNEAQ (reference sequence). The CDR3 has 11 residues. The CDR3 nucleotides read TGTGCCAGCAGTAACTGGAGGGAGCAGTTCTTC. Amino acid sequence: CASSNWREQFF.

This clonotype has more than one count but fewer than ten. The chain uses TRBV24-1 and TRBJ2-5; weak D call: TRBD2 (6 bases). Between the trimmed V and J ends, which lost 5 bases and 5 bases, there was a span of 17 bases. This CDR3 contains 15 residues. CDR1 and CDR2 (germline): KGHDR, SFDVKD. As DNA, the CDR3 is TGTGCCACCAGTGTGGGTAGCGGTGGAGGCGAGACCCAGTACTTC. This gives the protein CATSVGSGGGETQYF.

This clonotype was observed a handful of times. The CDR3: CASSFLTAYEQYF. In nucleotides, the CDR3 is TGCGCCAGCAGCTTCCTGACCGCCTACGAGCAGTACTTC. The rearrangement joins TRBV5-1 to TRBJ2-7; D gene unclear. Per the germline V gene, CDR1 is SGHRS and CDR2 is YFSETQ. Deletions cut 2 bases from V and 2 bases from J, with 8 bases between. The CDR3 runs 13 residues.

This clonotype has just a few counts. The chain employs TRBV5-1 and TRBJ2-7, with 7 bases matching TRBD2. Germline V gives CDR1 SGHRS, CDR2 YFSETQ. The CDR3 is 12 residues long. V trimming: 3 bases; J trimming: 5 bases; junction bases outside the gene matches: 2. CDR3 in amino acids: CASSWGGNEQYF. The CDR3 DNA is TGCGCCAGCAGCTGGGGAGGGAACGAGCAGTACTTC. Together with reference TRBV5-1 and TRBJ2-7, the CDR3 gives the full variable domain: KAGVTQTPRYLIKTRGQQVTLSCSPISGHRSVSWYQQTPGQGLQFLFEYFSETQRNKGNFPGRFSGRQFSNSRSEMNVSTLELGDSALYLCASSWGGNEQYFGPGTRLTVT.